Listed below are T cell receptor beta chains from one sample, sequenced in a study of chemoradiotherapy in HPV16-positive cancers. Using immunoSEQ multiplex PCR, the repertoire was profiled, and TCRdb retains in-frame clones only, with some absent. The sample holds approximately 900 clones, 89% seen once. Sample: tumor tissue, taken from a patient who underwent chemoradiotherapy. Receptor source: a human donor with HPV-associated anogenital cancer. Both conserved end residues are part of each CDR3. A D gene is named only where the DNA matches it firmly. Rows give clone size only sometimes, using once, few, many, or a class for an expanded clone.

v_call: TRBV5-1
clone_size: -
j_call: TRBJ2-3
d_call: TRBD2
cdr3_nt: TGCGCCAGCAGCCCTTGGGGGCAAAGCGGGAGCCCCAGCACAGATACGCAGTATTTT
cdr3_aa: CASSPWGQSGSPSTDTQYF

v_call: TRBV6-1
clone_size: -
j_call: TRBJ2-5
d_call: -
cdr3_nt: TGTGCCAGCAGTGAAGGGGGGACTTGGGTGGAGACCCAGTACTTC
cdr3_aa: CASSEGGTWVETQYF

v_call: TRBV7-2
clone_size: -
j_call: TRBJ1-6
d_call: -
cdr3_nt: TGTGCCAGCAGCTTAGTACAGCGGGCACCCCTCCACTTT
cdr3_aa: CASSLVQRAPLHF

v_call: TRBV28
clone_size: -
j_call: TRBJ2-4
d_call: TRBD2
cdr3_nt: TGTGCCAGCAGCCTGTGGCGGGGGGGCGAGGGAAACATTCAGTACTTC
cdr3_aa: CASSLWRGGEGNIQYF

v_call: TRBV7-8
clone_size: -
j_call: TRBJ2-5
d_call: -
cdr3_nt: TGTGCCAGCAGCTTAGGTCGGCAACAAGAGACCCAGTACTTC
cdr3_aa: CASSLGRQQETQYF

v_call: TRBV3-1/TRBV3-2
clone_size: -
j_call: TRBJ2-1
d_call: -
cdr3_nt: TGTGCCAGCACCGATGAGCAGTTCTTC
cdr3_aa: CASTDEQFF

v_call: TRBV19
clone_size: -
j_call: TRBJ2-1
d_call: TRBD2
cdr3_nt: TGTGCCAGTAGTATCGGGAGGGGGTACTACAATGAGCAGTTCTTC
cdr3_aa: CASSIGRGYYNEQFF

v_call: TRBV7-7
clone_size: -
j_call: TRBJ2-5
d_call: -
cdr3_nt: TGTGCTAGCAGCGAACCGCAAGAGACCCAGTACTTC
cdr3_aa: CASSEPQETQYF

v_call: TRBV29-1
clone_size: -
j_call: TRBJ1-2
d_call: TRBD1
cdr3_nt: TGCAGCGTTGGGGACAGCGGCTATGGCTACACCTTC
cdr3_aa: CSVGDSGYGYTF

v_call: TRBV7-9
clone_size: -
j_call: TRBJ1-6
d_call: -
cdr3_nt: TGTGCCAGCAGCTTCGGCGATTCACCCCTCCACTTT
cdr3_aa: CASSFGDSPLHF

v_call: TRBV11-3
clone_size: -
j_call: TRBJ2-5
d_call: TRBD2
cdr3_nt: TGTGCCAGCAGCTCAAGGAGTAGCGGGCAAGAGACCCAGTACTTC
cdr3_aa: CASSSRSSGQETQYF

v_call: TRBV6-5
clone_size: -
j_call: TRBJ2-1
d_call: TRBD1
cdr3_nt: TGTGCCAGCAGATCGGGACAGCACTCCTACAATGAGCAGTTCTTC
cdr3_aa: CASRSGQHSYNEQFF

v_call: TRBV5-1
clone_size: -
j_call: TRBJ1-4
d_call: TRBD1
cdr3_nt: TGCGCCAGCAGCTTCGGGGGTACACAGGGGTCGGAAAAACTGTTTTTT
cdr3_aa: CASSFGGTQGSEKLFF

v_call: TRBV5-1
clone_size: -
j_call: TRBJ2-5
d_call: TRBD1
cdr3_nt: TGCGCCAGCAGCTTAACAGGGGGCTTTGACGAGACCCAGTACTTC
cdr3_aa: CASSLTGGFDETQYF

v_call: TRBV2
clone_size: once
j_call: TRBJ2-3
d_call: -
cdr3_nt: TGTGCCAGCAGTGAAGATCGATACGGCACAGATACGCAGTATTTT
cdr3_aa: CASSEDRYGTDTQYF

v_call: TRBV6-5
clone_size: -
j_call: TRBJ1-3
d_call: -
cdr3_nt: TGTGCCAGCAGTAGATTTCTTGGCTCTGGAAACACCATATATTTT
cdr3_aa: CASSRFLGSGNTIYF

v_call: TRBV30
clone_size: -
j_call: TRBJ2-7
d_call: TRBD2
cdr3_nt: TGTGCCTGCTCAACCTCGGGACTAGCGGTTTCGAGAGAGCAGTACTTC
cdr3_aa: CACSTSGLAVSREQYF

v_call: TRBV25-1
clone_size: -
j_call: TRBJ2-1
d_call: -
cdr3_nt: TGTGCCAGCAGTGAAGTGGGCGGACTGTACAATGAGCAGTTCTTC
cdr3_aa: CASSEVGGLYNEQFF

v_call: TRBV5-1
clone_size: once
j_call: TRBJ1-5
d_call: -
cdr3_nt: TGCGCCAGCAGCTGCTATCAGGGCCAGCATTTT
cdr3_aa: CASSCYQGQHF

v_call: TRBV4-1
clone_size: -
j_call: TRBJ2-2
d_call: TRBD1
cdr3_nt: TGCGCCAGCAGCCCCACTACCGGGACAGGGAACGGGGAGCTGTTTTTT
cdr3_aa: CASSPTTGTGNGELFF

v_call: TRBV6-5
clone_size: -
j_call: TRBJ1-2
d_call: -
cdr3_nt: TGTGCCAGCAGTCTCAGGGAAGCTAACTATGGCTACACCTTC
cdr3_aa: CASSLREANYGYTF

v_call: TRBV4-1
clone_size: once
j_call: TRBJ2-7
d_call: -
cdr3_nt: TGCGCCAGCAGCCAGAGGTCCCAGTCCTACGAGCAGTACTTC
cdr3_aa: CASSQRSQSYEQYF

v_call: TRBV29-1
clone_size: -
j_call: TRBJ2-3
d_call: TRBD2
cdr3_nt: TGCAGCCTTACTAGCGTAAGCACAGATACGCAGTATTTT
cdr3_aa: CSLTSVSTDTQYF

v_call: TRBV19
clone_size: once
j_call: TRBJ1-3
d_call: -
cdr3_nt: TGTGCCAGTAGTATAGCCGGCAGGGCTCTAATTGGTACGGGAAACACCATATATTTT
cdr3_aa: CASSIAGRALIGTGNTIYF

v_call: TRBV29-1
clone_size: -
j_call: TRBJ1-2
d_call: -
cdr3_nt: TGCAGCGTATGGGACACCTATGGCTACACCTTC
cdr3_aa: CSVWDTYGYTF

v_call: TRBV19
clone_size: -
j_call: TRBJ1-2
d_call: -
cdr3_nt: TGTGCCAGTAGCCCAAGGGGAGACCAAGGGGAAGGCTACACCTTC
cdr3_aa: CASSPRGDQGEGYTF

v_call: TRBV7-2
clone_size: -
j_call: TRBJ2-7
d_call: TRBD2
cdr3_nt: TGTGCCAGCAGGATCAAAAGCGGGAGCTCCTACGAGCAGTACTTC
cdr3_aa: CASRIKSGSSYEQYF

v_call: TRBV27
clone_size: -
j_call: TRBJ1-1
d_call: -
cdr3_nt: TGTGCCAGCAGCCCGGAGGGGTTCCAGGGCACTGAAGCTTTCTTT
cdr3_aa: CASSPEGFQGTEAFF

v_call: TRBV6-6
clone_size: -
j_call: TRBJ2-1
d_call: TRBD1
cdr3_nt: TGTGCCAGCAGTTACGTGAAGGGGGCAACTGAGCAGTTCTTC
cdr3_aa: CASSYVKGATEQFF

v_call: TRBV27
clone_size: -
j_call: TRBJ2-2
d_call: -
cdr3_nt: TGTGCCAGCAGTTTACTGGTATCGAACACCGGGGAGCTGTTTTTT
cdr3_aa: CASSLLVSNTGELFF

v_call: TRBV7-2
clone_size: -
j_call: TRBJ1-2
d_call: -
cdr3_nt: TGTGCCAGCAGCTTAGGGATAGGGCTGGACTATGGCTACACCTTC
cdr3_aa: CASSLGIGLDYGYTF

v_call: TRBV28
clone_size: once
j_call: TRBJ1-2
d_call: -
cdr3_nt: TGTGCCAGCAGCTCGGGAGGGTCGAACTATGGCTACACCTTC
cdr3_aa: CASSSGGSNYGYTF

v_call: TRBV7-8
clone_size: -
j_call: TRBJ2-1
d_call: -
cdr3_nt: TGTGCCAGCAGCTCCAAGAGGTACAATGAGCAGTTCTTC
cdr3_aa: CASSSKRYNEQFF

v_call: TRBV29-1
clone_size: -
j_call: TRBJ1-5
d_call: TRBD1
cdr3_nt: TGCAGCGTTAGGGGGACAGGCAATAGCAATCAGCCCCAGCATTTT
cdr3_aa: CSVRGTGNSNQPQHF

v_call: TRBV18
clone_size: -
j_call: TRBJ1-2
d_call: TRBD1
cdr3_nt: TGTGCCAGCTCACGGCTGGGACCTCAGAGGGACAGCAACTATGGCTACACCTTC
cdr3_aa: CASSRLGPQRDSNYGYTF

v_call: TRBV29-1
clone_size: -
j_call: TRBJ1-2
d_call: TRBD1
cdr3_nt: TGCAGCGTTGACTTACAGGGGTATGGCTACACCTTC
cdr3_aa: CSVDLQGYGYTF

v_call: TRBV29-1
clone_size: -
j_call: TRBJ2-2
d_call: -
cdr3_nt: TGCAGCGTTTTCGTTATGGGGGCAGGAGGGGCCGGGGAGCTGTTTTTT
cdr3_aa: CSVFVMGAGGAGELFF

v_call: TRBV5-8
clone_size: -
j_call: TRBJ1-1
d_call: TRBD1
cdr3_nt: TGTGCCAGCAGCCAGACAGGGGGCGGACTGAACACTGAAGCTTTCTTT
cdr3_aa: CASSQTGGGLNTEAFF

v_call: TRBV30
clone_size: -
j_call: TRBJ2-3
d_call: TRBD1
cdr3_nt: TGTGCCTGGAGTTGGGACAGCGTATGGGGGGATACGCAGTATTTT
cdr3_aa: CAWSWDSVWGDTQYF

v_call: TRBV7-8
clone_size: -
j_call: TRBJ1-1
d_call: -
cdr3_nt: TGTGCCAGCAGCTTAAGGGCTGAAGCTTTCTTT
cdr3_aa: CASSLRAEAFF

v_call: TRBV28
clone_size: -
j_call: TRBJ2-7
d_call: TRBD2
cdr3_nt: TGTGCCAGCAGTCGAGGACTAGTAGAGCAGTACTTC
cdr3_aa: CASSRGLVEQYF

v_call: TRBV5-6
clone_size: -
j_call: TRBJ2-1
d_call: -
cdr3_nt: TGTGCCAGCAGCCCTTACAATGGCAATGAGCAGTTCTTC
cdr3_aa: CASSPYNGNEQFF

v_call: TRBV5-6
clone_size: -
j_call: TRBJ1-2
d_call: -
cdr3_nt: TGTGCCAGCAGCTTGCTAGGGGGAGACTATGGCTACACCTTC
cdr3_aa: CASSLLGGDYGYTF

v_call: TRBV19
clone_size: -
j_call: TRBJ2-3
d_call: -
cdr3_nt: TGTGCCAGCAGTGAAAGGACAGATACGCAGTATTTT
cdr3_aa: CASSERTDTQYF

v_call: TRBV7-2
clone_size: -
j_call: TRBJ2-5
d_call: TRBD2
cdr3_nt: TGTGCCAGCAGCCAACTAGCGGGGGTGGAGACCCAGTACTTC
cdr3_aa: CASSQLAGVETQYF

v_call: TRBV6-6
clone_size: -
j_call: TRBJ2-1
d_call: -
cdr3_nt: TGTGCCACCGCCAACGGCCTTATCAGGGGTCGTGAGCAGTTCTTC
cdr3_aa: CATANGLIRGREQFF

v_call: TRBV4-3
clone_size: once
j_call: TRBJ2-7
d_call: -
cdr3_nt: TGCGCCAGCAGCCAAGAACAAGGACACTACGAGCAGTACTTC
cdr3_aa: CASSQEQGHYEQYF